The present TCR beta chain was sequenced within a study of beta chain features in type 1 diabetes. Findings and caveats of the study: An over-representation of cells with high TCR expression could result from cDNA sequencing. TCRB CDR3 length was moderately but significantly reduced in all four CD4+ subsets of Type 1 diabetes patients. Patients with type 1 diabetes carried fewer insertions and had more deletions at their VDJ junctions.

Germline V CDR1 and CDR2: SGHTA, FQGNSA. After removal of 5 bases from V and 2 bases from J, the junction contained 8 bases not matched to a gene. This CDR3 is built from 17 residues. Expressed TCRB transcripts got sequenced, as all isolated RNA was reverse transcribed. Profiled with immunoSEQ multiplex PCR; TCRdb holds only in-frame clones, not every one. There are tens of thousands of clones in the sample; more than 45% occur only once, and around 0.7% lies in the top ten. With respect to this clone: Its specificity is not known.

Sequences were obtained from central memory CD4+ T cells from blood. This TCR came from a man aged 25-45 years with type 1 diabetes. The chain has TRBV7-2 and TRBJ2-3, with 12 nucleotides matching TRBD2. Here the CDR3 DNA reads TGTGCCAGCAGCGGAGAGGGACTAGCGGGCCTCACAGATACGCAGTATTTT. Translating it yields CASSGEGLAGLTDTQYF.